This TCR beta chain is from a study of early T cells in non-severe SARS-CoV-2 infection. In the study overall: Sequenced bulk RNA came from whole blood that was unsorted, and chains were unpaired.

The CDR3 sequence is 13 residues long. The germline V gene encodes CDR1 MNHEY and CDR2 SVGEGT. Trimming at V came to 7 bases and at J to 7 bases, leaving 8 bases not matched to a gene. The protocol attached unique molecular identifiers to individual cDNA molecules. MiXCR was run by TCRdb on the 5' RACE reads, yielding one entry per CDR3 protein. The sample records 45,000 to 55,000 distinct CDR3 sequences, approximately 6.2% being singletons. In its sample, this clonotype was seen a few times. Its specificity is not known. Overall study results and limits: Reliance on VDJdb matching favored anti-spike CD8 responses; private and CD4 specificities were missed.

Material: whole blood. The source of this sequence is an adult who was a healthcare worker with PCR-confirmed SARS-CoV-2 infection or an uninfected control (not recorded which). The chain combines TRBV6-2 or TRBV6-3 with TRBJ1-2; 8 nucleotides agree with TRBD1. CDR3 DNA sequence: TGTGCCAGCACTGAGACAGGGGTTTCTGGCTACACCTTC. It yields the protein CASTETGVSGYTF.